Below, one T cell receptor (beta chain) is given with its context. V was clipped by 2 bases and J by 1 base, with 11 bases between them. This CDR3 is built from 15 residues. Germline CDR1 is MNHEY and CDR2 is SMNVEV (reference sequence). Sorted subsets were amplified in replicate PCRs using around 220 ng DNA, tens of thousands of T cell genomes. TCRdb's table, derived via immunoSEQ multiplex PCR, lists solely in-frame clones and lacks some. This table has about 2.1 million clones, about 92% appearing once. The data derive from a study of shared clonotypes between healthy human individuals. Naive CD8 cells lacked CD45RO and underwent positive selection for CCR7, leaving out terminally differentiated effector memory CD45RA+ cells. Each sample came from a Caucasian adult donor living in Nashville, Tennessee.

The sequence was collected from a man aged 18-30 years in good health. Some clones in this sample may be carry-over from other donors' samples. V is TRBV27 and J is TRBJ1-1, with no clear D. Input material: naive CD8+ T cells from PBMCs. CDR3 region: CASSLGPGGNTEAFF. In DNA, the CDR3 is TGTGCCAGCAGTTTAGGTCCCGGCGGGAACACTGAAGCTTTCTTT.